One sample yielded the 24 T cell receptor beta chains listed below, sequenced in a study of blood T cell repertoires in COVID-19. The repertoire was sequenced with immunoSEQ multiplex PCR; TCRdb's copy has only in-frame clones and lacks some. Of roughly 260,000 clones detected, around 82% appear once; the ten largest clones hold 3.6%. The sequenced material came from PBMCs or T cells enriched from blood (not recorded which). Receptors were obtained from a woman between 35 and 50 years old who had been exposed to COVID-19.

The rearrangement links TRBV18 to TRBJ1-6, with D perhaps TRBD1 (6 bases). The CDR3 contains 15 residues. CDR1 and CDR2 (germline): KGHSH, LQKENI. The V gene lost 3 bases and the J gene lost 10 bases, with 16 bases spanning the gap. CDR3 loop: CASSPRGGRGSPLHF. The DNA for the CDR3 is TGTGCCAGCTCACCCCGGGGGGGGCGCGGATCACCCCTCCACTTT.

This chain links TRBV6-5 with TRBJ2-2, with 8 bases fitting TRBD1. Germline-derived CDR1 and CDR2 are MNHEY and SVGAGI. CDR3 length: 15 residues. V lost 6 bases to trimming and J lost 6 bases; unmatched junction nucleotides: 9. The CDR3 here is CASRSVAGGPGELFF. CDR3 DNA: TGTGCCAGCAGATCTGTGGCAGGGGGCCCCGGGGAGCTGTTTTTT.

The rearrangement uses TRBV12-5 and TRBJ2-5; no clear D. V was cut by 1 base and J by 1 base, with 7 bases left in between. The CDR3 totals 14 residues. Germline V CDR1 and CDR2: LGHNT, FRNRAP. The CDR3 DNA is TGTGCTAGTGGTTTGGACGGTTCCCAAGAGACCCAGTACTTC. Encoded protein: CASGLDGSQETQYF.

The gene calls are TRBV7-8 and TRBJ2-5, with 9 bases identical to TRBD1. Germline loops: CDR1 SGHVS, CDR2 FQNEAQ. CDR3 size: 12 residues. With 5 bases clipped from V and 7 bases from J, the junction kept 2 bases outside the gene matches. The CDR3 region is CASSPTGGTQYF. For the CDR3, the DNA is TGTGCCAGCAGCCCGACAGGGGGGACCCAGTACTTC.

The V call is TRBV5-1, the J call TRBJ1-1, with D perhaps matching TRBD1 (6 bases). This CDR3 region has 15 residues. CDR1 and CDR2 from the germline V gene are SGHRS and YFSETQ. The V end lost 0 bases, the J end lost 4 bases, and 13 bases lay between the germline ends. Here the CDR3 DNA reads TGCGCCAGCAGCTTGGCCCCCGGGGGGGCCACTGAAGCTTTCTTT. Translating gives CASSLAPGGATEAFF.

V and J are TRBV7-6 and TRBJ2-2; TRBD2 might be the D (5 bases). This CDR3 has 18 amino acids. Trimming took 2 bases from V and 0 from J, leaving 16 bases between them. The V gene's germline CDR1 is SGHVS and CDR2 FNYEAQ. CDR3: CASSLTRTGRTNTGELFF. The CDR3 nucleotides are TGTGCCAGCAGCTTAACTCGGACGGGGAGAACGAACACCGGGGAGCTGTTTTTT. Together with reference TRBV7-6 and TRBJ2-2, the CDR3 gives the full variable domain: GAGVSQSPRYKVTKRGQDVALRCDPISGHVSLYWYRQALGQGPEFLTYFNYEAQQDKSGLPNDRFSAERPEGSISTLTIQRTEQRDSAMYRCASSLTRTGRTNTGELFFGEGSRLTVL.

The rearrangement uses TRBV29-1 and TRBJ1-6; no clear D gene. Per the germline V gene, CDR1 is SQVTM and CDR2 is ANQGSEA. The CDR3 sequence is 11 residues long. Trimming stripped 4 bases from V and 8 bases from J, with 6 bases between. This CDR3 reads CSVGTDSPLHF. CDR3 DNA: TGCAGCGTTGGCACGGATTCACCCCTCCACTTT.

The rearrangement links TRBV6-5 to TRBJ2-5; D is possibly TRBD2 (6 bases). The CDR3 extends over 15 amino acids. The germline V gene has CDR1 MNHEY and CDR2 SVGAGI. V lost 0 bases to trimming and J lost 10 bases, with 18 bases between them. CDR3 protein: CASSYSFTGARNQYF. For the CDR3, the DNA is TGTGCCAGCAGTTACTCGTTCACGGGAGCAAGAAACCAGTACTTC.

This clone showed up just a few times. J is TRBJ2-7 and V is TRBV4-3, with 9 bases identical to TRBD2. Germline CDR1 and CDR2: LGHNA and YSLEER. The CDR3 has 14 residues. Germline trimming cut 4 bases from V and 1 base from J; bases unmatched to any gene: 2. The CDR3 protein is CASSPSGRSYEQYF. The CDR3 coding sequence is TGCGCCAGCAGCCCGAGCGGGAGGTCCTACGAGCAGTACTTC.

This chain uses TRBV19 with TRBJ2-7; 10 nucleotides agree with TRBD1. The CDR3 sequence is 15 residues long. After removal of 0 bases from V and 5 bases from J, the junction contained 4 bases not matched to a gene. From germline, CDR1 is LNHDA and CDR2 SQIVND (reference sequence). The DNA of the CDR3 is TGTGCCAGTAGTATAGAATGGGGACAGGGGCACGAGCAGTACTTC. Its translation: CASSIEWGQGHEQYF.

This sequence joins TRBV5-5 and TRBJ2-7; a weak D match, TRBD2 (5 bases). Germline V gene data show CDR1 as SGHKS and CDR2 as YYEKEE (reference sequence). Trimming stripped 4 bases from V and 1 base from J, with 12 bases between. This CDR3 has 14 amino acids. CDR3 nucleotide sequence: TGTGCCAGCAGCGCCCGGACGGGATCCTACGAGCAGTACTTC. Amino acids: CASSARTGSYEQYF.

This clone was recorded a few times. V usage is TRBV6-5 and J usage is TRBJ1-6; 9 bases map to TRBD1. CDR3 size: 15 residues. Germline lookup yields CDR1 MNHEY and CDR2 SVGAGI. V gave up 6 bases and J gave up 6 bases; unmatched junction bases: 6. The CDR3 DNA sequence: TGTGCCAGCAGCGATCCGGGACAGGGTAATTCACCCCTCCACTTT. Translated, it gives CASSDPGQGNSPLHF.

This clone has only one observation. The V gene is TRBV28, the J gene TRBJ1-1; 7 positions agree with TRBD1. Germline lookup yields CDR1 MDHEN and CDR2 SYDVKM. The CDR3 loop spans 14 amino acids. V shed 3 bases and J 4 bases; nucleotides not matched to a gene: 5. The CDR3 reads CASSFLGGRTEAFF. The CDR3 DNA sequence: TGTGCCAGCAGTTTTCTAGGGGGCCGCACTGAAGCTTTCTTT.

The chain joins TRBV4-2 to TRBJ2-7; 11 bases align to TRBD2. The CDR3 loop spans 19 amino acids. Germline CDR1 is LGHNA and CDR2 is YNFKEQ. V was pared by 0 bases and J by 2 bases, with 12 bases of the junction left unmatched. The chain's CDR3 is CASSQDHQLAGGTPYEQYF. CDR3 DNA: TGTGCCAGCAGCCAAGATCACCAGCTAGCGGGGGGTACACCCTACGAGCAGTACTTC.

The chain joins TRBV29-1 to TRBJ2-7; 10 positions agree with TRBD1. Germline V gene sequence: CDR1 SQVTM, CDR2 ANQGSEA. After removal of 7 bases from V and 3 bases from J, the junction contained 9 bases not matched to a gene. The CDR3 is 14 amino acids. The CDR3 bases are TGCAGCGCGGAAGGGGACAGGGGAATCTACGAGCAGTACTTC. Translating it yields CSAEGDRGIYEQYF.

This chain connects TRBV2 to TRBJ1-1; weak D call: TRBD1 (5 bases). This CDR3 spans 15 amino acids. Germline loops: CDR1 SNHLY, CDR2 FYNNEI. Trimming removed 4 bases at V and 4 bases at J, with 16 bases between. CDR3 loop: CASSVAALGGTEAFF. CDR3 in DNA: TGTGCCAGCAGTGTGGCCGCCCTCGGGGGCACTGAAGCTTTCTTT.

V usage is TRBV9 and J usage is TRBJ1-2, with 7 bases matching TRBD1. The trim removed 0 bases at V and 4 bases at J, leaving 6 bases unmatched. Germline V gives CDR1 SGDLS, CDR2 YYNGEE. This CDR3 has 15 amino acids. DNA for the CDR3: TGTGCCAGCAGCGTAGTCGCAGCAGGGGGCTATGGCTACACCTTC. Translated: CASSVVAAGGYGYTF. Filled out from reference TRBV9 and TRBJ1-2, the complete variable domain reads DSGVTQTPKHLITATGQRVTLRCSPRSGDLSVYWYQQSLDQGLQFLIQYYNGEERAKGNILERFSAQQFPDLHSELNLSSLELGDSALYFCASSVVAAGGYGYTFGSGTRLTVV.

The V call is TRBV27, the J call TRBJ1-5; TRBD1 might be the D (5 bases). The CDR3 sequence is 14 residues long. V gave up 4 bases and J gave up 7 bases, with 14 bases separating them. Germline V gives CDR1 MNHEY, CDR2 SMNVEV (reference sequence). CDR3 sequence: CASSSRDLGQPQHF. DNA of the CDR3: TGTGCCAGCAGTTCTAGGGACTTAGGGCAGCCCCAGCATTTT.

The gene calls are TRBV28 and TRBJ1-1; D unresolved. Germline CDR1 and CDR2: MDHEN and SYDVKM. Trimming removed 10 bases at V and 3 bases at J, with 18 bases between. The CDR3 has 14 amino acids. The CDR3 DNA reads as TGTGCCACCCTGCTTGTGGCACCCTACACTGAAGCTTTCTTT. Its translation is CATLLVAPYTEAFF. Looking up the rest from reference TRBV28 and TRBJ1-1 gives the full variable domain: DVKVTQSSRYLVKRTGEKVFLECVQDMDHENMFWYRQDPGLGLRLIYFSYDVKMKEKGDIPEGYSVSREKKERFSLILESASTNQTSMYLCATLLVAPYTEAFFGQGTRLTVV.

The chain links TRBV7-9 to TRBJ2-7; 7 bases fit TRBD1. From germline, CDR1 is SEHNR and CDR2 FQNEAQ (reference sequence). Trimming at V came to 5 bases and at J to 6 bases, leaving 4 bases not matched to a gene. This CDR3 has 12 residues. CDR3: CASSPDRAEQYF. In DNA form, the CDR3 reads TGTGCCAGCAGCCCCGACAGGGCCGAGCAGTACTTC. The variable domain in full, completed from reference TRBV7-9 and TRBJ2-7, reads DTGVSQNPRHKITKRGQNVTFRCDPISEHNRLYWYRQTLGQGPEFLTYFQNEAQLEKSRLLSDRFSAERPKGSFSTLEIQRTEQGDSAMYLCASSPDRAEQYFGPGTRLTVT.

The chain uses TRBV7-2 and TRBJ1-2; D unclear. This CDR3 spans 14 amino acids. V was pared by 1 base and J by 3 bases, with 9 bases between. CDR1 is SGHTA, CDR2 FQGNSA, per germline. CDR3 amino acids: CASSLGGAHYGYTF. Written as DNA, the CDR3 is TGTGCCAGCAGCTTAGGGGGAGCGCACTATGGCTACACCTTC.

The chain combines TRBV16 with TRBJ1-2; D may be TRBD1 (6 bases). The CDR3 sequence is 15 residues long. Trimming removed 6 bases from V and 6 bases from J, with 20 bases in between. Germline CDR1 and CDR2: KGHSY and FQNENV. CDR3 nucleotides: TGTGCCAGCAGTCCACAGGGCGGTGTCAAGGATGGCTACACCTTC. This sequence encodes CASSPQGGVKDGYTF.

The J gene is TRBJ1-2, the V gene TRBV29-1; D is uncertain. V lost 7 bases and J lost 6, with 6 bases in between. The V gene's germline CDR1 is SQVTM and CDR2 ANQGSEA. The CDR3 covers 9 residues. The DNA for the CDR3 is TGCAGCGCCACTCATGGCTACACCTTC. As protein: CSATHGYTF.

V usage is TRBV6-5 and J usage is TRBJ1-2; 8 bases line up with TRBD1. Germline V gene sequence: CDR1 MNHEY, CDR2 SVGAGI. The CDR3 covers 13 residues. V shed 8 bases, J shed 7 bases, and the junction held 9 bases outside the gene matches. CDR3 coding DNA: TGTGCCAGCTCCCCGGACAGGGCTGGTGGCTACACCTTC. This encodes CASSPDRAGGYTF.